A single sample is the source of the 8 T cell receptor beta chains below, sequenced in a study of T cells in Graves' hyperthyroidism and ophthalmopathy (dated by TCRdb to the late 2010s). Libraries were prepared through multiplex PCR. The instrument given in TCRdb is Illumina HiSeq 2000. The TCR beta CDR3 regions were amplified from the RNA transcripts. A first-round RT-PCR of the TCR CDR3 used the HTBI primer set with the Qiagen OneStep RT-PCR kit. TCRdb applied fastp at Q25 and MiXCR to the public reads, then kept only in-frame beta chains. Every CDR3 protein is listed once, alongside the most common genes and DNA of its rows. This sample is represented by fewer than 450,000 distinct CDR3 sequences; around 15% of them were singletons. The top ten clones comprise about 21% of the sample. Sequences were obtained from blood. These TCRs come from a woman aged 60-75 years with Graves' ophthalmopathy.

This clonotype has at least ten counts. J is TRBJ1-1 and V is TRBV30; D is uncertain. In germline, CDR1 is GTSNPN, CDR2 SVGIG (reference sequence). CDR3 length: 13 residues. V was clipped by 2 bases and J by 5 bases, with 12 bases between them. The CDR3 loop reads CAWSRPGRTEAFF. CDR3 DNA sequence: TGTGCCTGGAGTAGGCCCGGAAGAACTGAAGCTTTCTTT.

This clonotype was observed at least ten times. The chain has TRBV6-1 and TRBJ2-7; 11 nucleotides align to TRBD2. Losses at the gene ends were 1 base for V and 3 bases for J; bases not matched to a gene: 2. Germline CDR1 reads MNHNS; CDR2 reads SASEGT. This CDR3 is 15 amino acids long. The CDR3 DNA follows: TGTGCCAGCAGTGAAGGACTAGCGGGGATCTACGAGCAGTACTTC. Translating gives CASSEGLAGIYEQYF.

This clonotype appeared many times. This rearrangement joins TRBV5-1 to TRBJ2-7; TRBD2 matches at 14 bases. The germline CDR1 and CDR2 sequences are SGHRS and YFSETQ. V was pared by 5 bases and J by 0 bases, with 7 bases of the junction left unmatched. The CDR3 totals 17 residues. CDR3 in DNA: TGCGCCAGCAGTTCGGGACTAGCGGGAGCCAACTCCTACGAGCAGTACTTC. This codes for CASSSGLAGANSYEQYF.

Only a few counts were recorded for this clonotype. The junction departs from germline at one end; a sequencing error may be responsible. V usage is TRBV3-1 and J usage is TRBJ1-5; tentatively, D is TRBD1 (6 bases). The CDR3 is 13 residues long. The germline gives CDR1 LGHDT, CDR2 YNNKEL (reference sequence). The chain's CDR3 is CASSPGGYQPQHF. The CDR3 DNA reads TGTGCCAGCAGCCCGGGGGGCTATCAACCCCAGCATTTT.

A remark on this clonotype: Being one base from a much bigger clone, this may be a read error. This rearrangement joins TRBV5-1 to TRBJ1-3, with 7 positions matching TRBD1. This CDR3 spans 16 amino acids. Germline CDR1 and CDR2: SGHRS and YFSETQ. The CDR3 protein is CASGLAGTAGRNTIYF. The CDR3 DNA follows: TGCGCCAGCGGCTTGGCAGGGACAGCGGGTCGAAACACCATATATTTT. Supplemented by reference TRBV5-1 and TRBJ1-3, the full variable domain reads KAGVTQTPRYLIKTRGQQVTLSCSPISGHRSVSWYQQTPGQGLQFLFEYFSETQRNKGNFPGRFSGRQFSNSRSEMNVSTLELGDSALYLCASGLAGTAGRNTIYFGEGSWLTVV.

This clonotype has at least ten counts. This chain joins TRBV3-1 and TRBJ1-5; 7 positions match TRBD1. This CDR3 comprises 16 residues. In germline, CDR1 is LGHDT, CDR2 YNNKEL (reference sequence). V shed 4 bases and J 2 bases; nucleotides not matched to a gene: 8. DNA of the CDR3: TGTGCCAGCAGCCTAGAAGGGGGCAGAGGCAATCAGCCCCAGCATTTT. It translates to CASSLEGGRGNQPQHF.

The sample holds many counts of this clonotype. The chain recombines TRBV28 with TRBJ1-2, with 8 bases lining up with TRBD1. The CDR3 sequence is 15 residues long. After removal of 6 bases from V and 4 bases from J, the junction contained 10 bases not matched to a gene. Germline assignment: CDR1 MDHEN and CDR2 SYDVKM. The CDR3 region is CASSSGTGYGYGYTF. Written as DNA, the CDR3 is TGTGCCAGCAGCTCCGGGACAGGATACGGCTATGGCTACACCTTC.

This clonotype was detected ten times or more. The chain joins TRBV10-3 to TRBJ1-5, with D hard to call. V was clipped by 4 bases and J by 6 bases, with 7 bases between them. Per germline, CDR1 ENHRY and CDR2 SYGVKD. The CDR3 has 12 amino acids. CDR3 bases: TGTGCCATCAGTGCCGCCGGTCAGCCCCAGCATTTT. It encodes CAISAAGQPQHF.